This T cell receptor (beta chain) stems from a study of cytomegalovirus exposure and HLA in healthy donors. The study ran its PCR with 60 Vbeta and 13 Jbeta primers. Here immunoSEQ multiplex PCR was the method, and the copy in TCRdb shows in-frame clones only, minus some. The sample has about 160,000 clones; roughly 70% are singletons. Germline V gives CDR1 SGHVS, CDR2 FNYEAQ. The CDR3 contains 13 residues. The V end lost 2 bases, the J end lost 5 bases, and 9 bases lay between the germline ends. This clone was detected a few times. The rearrangement links TRBV7-6 to TRBJ1-1; D is perhaps TRBD1 (6 bases). This TCR was recovered from a woman between 35 and 50 years old in good health and CMV-seropositive. The specimen was PBMCs. CDR3: CASSLKGDTEAFF. The CDR3 DNA sequence: TGTGCCAGCAGCTTAAAGGGGGATACTGAAGCTTTCTTT. Combining the CDR3 with reference TRBV7-6 and TRBJ1-1 gives the whole variable domain GAGVSQSPRYKVTKRGQDVALRCDPISGHVSLYWYRQALGQGPEFLTYFNYEAQQDKSGLPNDRFSAERPEGSISTLTIQRTEQRDSAMYRCASSLKGDTEAFFGQGTRLTVV.